The entry below gives a single T cell receptor (beta chain) sequence along with its context. The antigen it binds to is not known. There are no base qualities to consult, and no much larger clone falls within one base. These data originate in a study of CD8+ T cells in alopecia areata (dated by TCRdb to the late 2010s). Study-wide context: The treated patients took part in an open-label pilot trial in which moderate-to-severe alopecia areata was treated with oral tofacitinib at 5 to 10 mg twice daily. Patients received tofacitinib for 6 to 18 months and were then followed off drug for 6 months to check for delayed response and recurrence. The RNA source kit depended on sample type: the PAXgene miRNA kit for fixed scalp, the miRNeasy kit for PBMCs, and the RNeasy kit for mouse skin. TCRbeta CDR3 regions were amplified by immunoSEQ multiplex PCR using 35 Vbeta forward and 13 Jbeta reverse primers. Tofacitinib-treated patients had biopsies at baseline and at 4 and 24 weeks of treatment, with a later scalp biopsy in several patients. Scalp clonality was compared across normal scalp (n=4), patchy alopecia areata scalp (n=8), and alopecia totalis/universalis scalp (n=8). To study T cell clonal expansion in alopecia areata, the researchers applied high-throughput TCRbeta sequencing to both the C3H/HeJ mouse model and human patients. Scalp tissue and sorted CD4+ and CD8+ peripheral blood T cells from patchy and totalis/universalis alopecia areata patients and from healthy controls were covered by human TCRbeta sequencing. Findings and caveats that apply to the study as a whole: Compared with normal scalp, lesional scalp, particularly in alopecia totalis/universalis, had higher clonality and more expanded CD8+ clones, which suggests antigenic drive. Unlike mouse skin, which is dominated by gammadelta T cells, normal human skin has resident alphabeta T cells that are also sequenced, and this complicates analysis of the scalp TCR repertoire. Compared with mice, TCR sequences shared between patients were less clear, possibly partly because of HLA diversity across the patient population.

Library preparation used the immunoSEQ multiplex PCR assay. To provide template for TCR sequencing, every sample had RNA extracted and reverse transcribed into cDNA. First-strand cDNA was synthesized using SuperScript III with a 2:1 mix of oligo-dT and random hexamers. A synthetic immune receptor repertoire was used to gauge amplification bias, and whatever bias remained was removed computationally. In the source study's methods: Raw reads were preprocessed to remove errors, and CDR3 was defined according to IMGT conventions as the region from the conserved cysteine to phenylalanine. Clonality was calculated as 1 minus Shannon entropy normalized by log2 of the number of productive unique TCRs. CD4 or CD8 identity of scalp clones was inferred by cross-referencing scalp TCRbeta sequences with sorted blood CD4 and CD8 repertoires. Held by TCRdb, this immuneACCESS table contains in-frame sequences only and omits some clones. Under half of the omission traces to an unresolved V gene where checked; the cause of the rest is unknown. Clone size and V and J calls were adopted from that table, with D and trimming inferred from the DNA. For this sample there are approximately 8,000 clones; approximately 71% appear just once. About an eighth of the sample rests with the top ten.

The time point label, read with the paper, signifies: baseline before oral tofacitinib. Lesional scalp punch biopsies and peripheral blood were obtained from alopecia areata patients. Human scalp biopsies were immediately fixed in PAXgene tissue containers. Taken from the germline V gene (reference sequence), the CDR1 and CDR2 loops are SEHNR and FQNEAQ. At the junction V is shortened by 5 bases and J by 2 bases, with 13 bases in between. The CDR3, cysteine through phenylalanine, is 14 amino acids long. Left in the record is the CDR3 DNA by itself, 42 bases read in frame from the first base. Sequences were derived from skin, sampled at week 0. The sequence joins TRBV7-9 to TRBJ2-7; matching of 5 bases hints at TRBD1 as the D gene. The clonotype originates from a human donor with alopecia areata. The CDR3 region has the sequence CASSPQDTPYEQYF. The bases read TGTGCCAGCAGCCCCCAGGACACCCCCTACGAGCAGTACTTC.